Listed below are T cell receptor beta chains from one sample, sequenced in a study of blood T cell repertoires in COVID-19. TCRdb's copy holds only in-frame clones and misses some; the assay was immunoSEQ multiplex PCR. The table shows under 55,000 clones, with 65% to 80% occurring only once. Source material: peripheral blood. The receptors here all came from a man in his sixties or seventies with acute or convalescent COVID-19. Both conserved end residues are part of each CDR3. D genes are given only for firm matches. Expanded clones are given a class, and other clones once, few, many or no size at all.

J: TRBJ2-1
V: TRBV11-2
D: NA
size: NA
DNA: TGTGCCAGCAGCTTAGTAGTCCACCTAAAGCAGTTCTTC
CDR3: CASSLVVHLKQFF

J: TRBJ1-5
V: TRBV7-8
D: NA
size: NA
DNA: TGTGCCAGCAGCTCCGCGGAATATAGCAATCAGCCCCAGCATTTT
CDR3: CASSSAEYSNQPQHF

J: TRBJ2-1
V: TRBV15
D: TRBD2
size: NA
DNA: TGTGCCACCAGCACGGGACTAGCGGGAGGCAATGAGCAGTTCTTC
CDR3: CATSTGLAGGNEQFF

J: TRBJ1-1
V: TRBV6-1
D: TRBD1
size: NA
DNA: TGTGCCAGCAGTGAAAATCCCATAACGGGACAGGGGACCACTGAAGCTTTCTTT
CDR3: CASSENPITGQGTTEAFF

J: TRBJ1-5
V: TRBV15
D: NA
size: few
DNA: TGTGCCACCAGACCCAACGGGACTCTAAATCAGCCCCAGCATTTT
CDR3: CATRPNGTLNQPQHF

J: TRBJ2-1
V: TRBV7-2
D: NA
size: NA
DNA: TGTGCCAGCAGCTTAGTCGGGTCATGGGATGAGCAGTTCTTC
CDR3: CASSLVGSWDEQFF

J: TRBJ1-2
V: TRBV3-1/TRBV3-2
D: NA
size: NA
DNA: TGTGCCAGCAGCAGCCCCAGTAAGGTGCGGGGAAACTATGGCTACACCTTC
CDR3: CASSSPSKVRGNYGYTF

J: TRBJ1-1
V: TRBV5-1
D: NA
size: NA
DNA: TGCGCCAGCAGCCCCGGCACTGAAGCTTTCTTT
CDR3: CASSPGTEAFF

J: TRBJ1-1
V: TRBV3-1/TRBV3-2
D: NA
size: once
DNA: TGTGCCAGCAGCCAAGAGGACAGCTTGAGGTCTGAAGCTTTCTTT
CDR3: CASSQEDSLRSEAFF

J: TRBJ1-1
V: TRBV4-3
D: TRBD1
size: NA
DNA: TGCGCCAGCAGCCAGTACAGGGGTGAGACTGAAGCTTTCTTT
CDR3: CASSQYRGETEAFF

J: TRBJ1-2
V: TRBV11-2
D: NA
size: NA
DNA: TGTGCCAGCAGCTTAGATGGAGGGAGCCGAGATGGCTACACCTTC
CDR3: CASSLDGGSRDGYTF

J: TRBJ1-2
V: TRBV29-1
D: NA
size: NA
DNA: TGCAGCGTCGGGGGTAACTATGGCTACACCTTC
CDR3: CSVGGNYGYTF

J: TRBJ1-3
V: TRBV4-1
D: NA
size: NA
DNA: TGCGCCAGCAGCCAAGGGGCCCAGGGGAGCTCTGGAAACACCATATATTTT
CDR3: CASSQGAQGSSGNTIYF

J: TRBJ2-2
V: TRBV2
D: TRBD2
size: NA
DNA: TGTGCCAGCAGCGGTAGCGGGAGCAGGGAGCTGTTTTTT
CDR3: CASSGSGSRELFF

J: TRBJ2-5
V: TRBV10-3
D: TRBD1
size: NA
DNA: TGTGCCATCAGTATGGGACAGGGCTGGAGAGAGACCCAGTACTTC
CDR3: CAISMGQGWRETQYF

J: TRBJ1-2
V: TRBV19
D: TRBD1
size: NA
DNA: TGTGCCAGTACTCCGGGACAGGGCCCTTCCTATGGCTACACCTTC
CDR3: CASTPGQGPSYGYTF

J: TRBJ2-7
V: TRBV2
D: TRBD1
size: once
DNA: TGTGCCAGCAGTCCGGGACAGGGGGCTTACGAGCAGTACTTC
CDR3: CASSPGQGAYEQYF

J: TRBJ1-4
V: TRBV7-9
D: NA
size: NA
DNA: TGTGCCAGCAGCTTTGGGGAGACTCGAGAAAAACTGTTTTTT
CDR3: CASSFGETREKLFF

J: TRBJ2-1
V: TRBV3-1/TRBV3-2
D: TRBD1
size: NA
DNA: TGTGCCAGCAGCATAAGGACAGGGAACAATGAGCAGTTCTTC
CDR3: CASSIRTGNNEQFF

J: TRBJ2-5
V: TRBV12-2
D: NA
size: many
DNA: TGTGCAAGTCGCCGCCAGCGGGTAGCGGGAGTAGAGACCCAGTACTTC
CDR3: CASRRQRVAGVETQYF

J: TRBJ2-1
V: TRBV19
D: TRBD2
size: once
DNA: TGTGCCAGTAGTAGTCGGACTAGCGGGCTCTACAATGAGCAGTTCTTC
CDR3: CASSSRTSGLYNEQFF

J: TRBJ1-1
V: TRBV30
D: TRBD1
size: NA
DNA: TGTGCCTGGACTTCTGACAGGGGGCGGATGGCTTTCTTT
CDR3: CAWTSDRGRMAFF

J: TRBJ1-5
V: TRBV6-5
D: NA
size: NA
DNA: TGTGCCAGCAGTTCACAGGGAGATCAGCCCCAGCATTTT
CDR3: CASSSQGDQPQHF

J: TRBJ2-2
V: TRBV5-1
D: NA
size: NA
DNA: TGCGCCAGCAGCTTGGAGCACGGGGAGCTGTTTTTT
CDR3: CASSLEHGELFF

J: TRBJ1-2
V: TRBV6-1
D: NA
size: NA
DNA: TGTGCCAGCAGTGAACGGGGACACTTTAACTATGGCTACACCTTC
CDR3: CASSERGHFNYGYTF

J: TRBJ2-1
V: TRBV7-7
D: NA
size: NA
DNA: TGTGCCAGCAGCTCCGTCGGGAGCTCCTACAATGAGCAGTTCTTC
CDR3: CASSSVGSSYNEQFF

J: TRBJ2-5
V: TRBV27
D: NA
size: NA
DNA: TGTGCCAGCAGTTTATCTTTTGATGGGGAGCGGGAGTACTTC
CDR3: CASSLSFDGEREYF

J: TRBJ2-1
V: TRBV28
D: TRBD2
size: few
DNA: TGTGCCAGCAGTCTAGAGGGACTAGCCTACAATGAGCAGTTCTTC
CDR3: CASSLEGLAYNEQFF

J: TRBJ1-6
V: TRBV30
D: NA
size: many
DNA: TGTGCCTGGAGTAAGGGACAAGATAATTCACCCCTCCACTTT
CDR3: CAWSKGQDNSPLHF

J: TRBJ1-5
V: TRBV27
D: NA
size: once
DNA: TGTGCCAGCAGTTTATACGGGTACGGAAATCAGCCCCAGCATTTT
CDR3: CASSLYGYGNQPQHF

J: TRBJ1-2
V: TRBV2
D: TRBD1
size: NA
DNA: TGTGCCAGCAGCCGTGCAGGGGGTGGCTACACCTTC
CDR3: CASSRAGGGYTF

J: TRBJ2-7
V: TRBV5-4
D: TRBD2
size: NA
DNA: TGTGCCAGCAGCTTGGCGACTAGCGGGGGGACCAAGCAGTACTTC
CDR3: CASSLATSGGTKQYF

J: TRBJ2-7
V: TRBV4-1
D: NA
size: NA
DNA: TGCGCCAGCAGCCAAGAAGAGAACCAACCACTCGAGCAGTACTTC
CDR3: CASSQEENQPLEQYF

J: TRBJ1-1
V: TRBV5-1
D: NA
size: NA
DNA: TGCGCCAGCAGCTTGGGGGGCGTTGACTCGAACACTGAAGCTTTCTTT
CDR3: CASSLGGVDSNTEAFF

J: TRBJ2-2
V: TRBV10-3
D: NA
size: NA
DNA: TGTGCCACCAGCCGAGCGAACACCGGGGAGCTGTTTTTT
CDR3: CATSRANTGELFF

J: TRBJ2-3
V: TRBV7-2
D: NA
size: NA
DNA: TGTGCCAGCAGCTTAGGGGTAGGGGGCACAGATACGCAGTATTTT
CDR3: CASSLGVGGTDTQYF

J: TRBJ2-7
V: TRBV27
D: TRBD2
size: NA
DNA: TGTGCCAGCAGGACTCTAGCGGGAGAAAACTACGAGCAGTACTTC
CDR3: CASRTLAGENYEQYF

J: TRBJ2-1
V: TRBV19
D: TRBD2
size: NA
DNA: TGTGCCAGTAGACCTTTAGCGGGAGAGCTGAACAATGAGCAGTTCTTC
CDR3: CASRPLAGELNNEQFF

J: TRBJ2-1
V: TRBV7-8
D: NA
size: many
DNA: TGTGCCAGCAGCTTATACGGGAGTACTTCCTACAATGAGCAGTTCTTC
CDR3: CASSLYGSTSYNEQFF

J: TRBJ2-3
V: TRBV14
D: NA
size: NA
DNA: TGTGCCAGCAGCCAAGACGCCGGGACAAACTACTACACAGATACGCAGTATTTT
CDR3: CASSQDAGTNYYTDTQYF

J: TRBJ2-2
V: TRBV16
D: NA
size: NA
DNA: TGTGCCAGCAGCCAACATCGATCACCCCGGGGTATCGGCGGGGAGCTGTTTTTT
CDR3: CASSQHRSPRGIGGELFF

J: TRBJ2-7
V: TRBV3-1/TRBV3-2
D: NA
size: few
DNA: TGTGCCAGCAGCCAAGAGCGGGAGCAGTACTTC
CDR3: CASSQEREQYF

J: TRBJ2-2
V: TRBV11-2
D: NA
size: once
DNA: TGTGCCAGCAGCTTAGATTCGGGCACCGGGGAGCTGTTTTTT
CDR3: CASSLDSGTGELFF

J: TRBJ2-5
V: TRBV5-6
D: NA
size: NA
DNA: TGTGCCAGCAGCTCGTCCGGTCTCCAAGAAGAGACCCAGTACTTC
CDR3: CASSSSGLQEETQYF

J: TRBJ2-7
V: TRBV6-5
D: NA
size: NA
DNA: TGTGCCAGCAGTTATTCCGCGGGGGCTCGAGAGCAGTACTTC
CDR3: CASSYSAGAREQYF

J: TRBJ2-5
V: TRBV7-6
D: NA
size: NA
DNA: TGTGCCAGCGCCCGGGGGGCGGGAAGTCAAGAGACCCAGTACTTC
CDR3: CASARGAGSQETQYF

J: TRBJ2-1
V: TRBV2
D: TRBD1
size: NA
DNA: TGTGCCAGCAGTGAAGGAGGACAGGGAAGACAGTTCTTC
CDR3: CASSEGGQGRQFF

J: TRBJ2-7
V: TRBV10-3
D: TRBD2
size: NA
DNA: TGTGCCATCAGGGATCCCGGACTAGCGGGAGACGAGCAGTACTTC
CDR3: CAIRDPGLAGDEQYF

J: TRBJ1-2
V: TRBV30
D: TRBD1
size: few
DNA: TGTGCCTGGAAAGGGCCGGACAGGGCCTATGGCTACACCTTC
CDR3: CAWKGPDRAYGYTF

J: TRBJ1-4
V: TRBV4-3
D: NA
size: NA
DNA: TGCGCCAGCAGCCAGGCGGACTCTTGGGGAGAGAATGAAAAACTGTTTTTT
CDR3: CASSQADSWGENEKLFF

J: TRBJ2-2
V: TRBV4-3
D: TRBD2
size: NA
DNA: TGCGCCAGCAGCCAAGATTCGACTAGCGGCTACACCGGGGAGCTGTTTTTT
CDR3: CASSQDSTSGYTGELFF

J: TRBJ2-7
V: TRBV14
D: NA
size: once
DNA: TGTGCCAGCAGCCAAGATCGGGGGACGGTCTACGAGCAGTACTTC
CDR3: CASSQDRGTVYEQYF

J: TRBJ1-4
V: TRBV6-6
D: TRBD1
size: NA
DNA: TGTGCCAGCCGATCCAATCCAGGGACAGACCTTGAAAAACTGTTTTTT
CDR3: CASRSNPGTDLEKLFF

J: TRBJ1-1
V: TRBV19
D: NA
size: NA
DNA: TGTGCCAGTACCACCCCGGGGGTAGACACTGAAGCTTTCTTT
CDR3: CASTTPGVDTEAFF